This T cell receptor (beta chain) originates from a study of T cells in Graves' hyperthyroidism and ophthalmopathy. Study summary: Before any treatment, at initial diagnosis, peripheral blood was collected.

From RNA transcripts, TCR beta CDR3 regions were amplified. HTBI primers were used for first-round RT-PCR of the TCR CDR3. TCRdb analysed the multiplex PCR reads with MiXCR anew, one entry per CDR3 protein. Altogether a few hundred thousand distinct CDR3 sequences are present, about 15% being singletons, with the ten largest covering around 7.8%. J gave up 5 bases and V 0 bases, and 6 bases lay outside the gene matches. The CDR3 consists of 15 residues. Germline CDR1 reads LNHNV; CDR2 reads YYDKDF (reference sequence). This clonotype was seen repeatedly, ten times or more. Sequencing was carried out using blood. The receptor was isolated from a woman aged 25 to 39 with Graves' hyperthyroidism. The rearrangement links TRBV15 to TRBJ2-7, with TRBD1 identical over 8 bases. CDR3 bases: TGTGCCACCAGCAGAGAAACCGGGACAGGCCACGAGCAGTACTTC. Translating gives CATSRETGTGHEQYF. Using reference TRBV15 and TRBJ2-7 for the parts outside the CDR3, the full variable domain is DAMVIQNPRYQVTQFGKPVTLSCSQTLNHNVMYWYQQKSSQAPKLLFHYYDKDFNNEADTPDNFQSRRPNTSFCFLDIRSPGLGDTAMYLCATSRETGTGHEQYFGPGTRLTVT.